The rows below give T cell receptor beta chains drawn from one sample of a study of post-analysis software for immune sequencing data. One entry per CDR3 protein results from TCRdb running MiXCR on the PCR reads. Among hundreds of thousands of distinct CDR3 sequences listed, 30% to 45% were seen once. The sequencing sample was made of blood. All receptors derive from a girl aged 10 to 17 with multiple sclerosis. The conserved cysteine and the conserved F or W are not part of the CDR3 here.

V,length,CDR3
TRBV13,12,ASSSPGPRYEQY
TRBV6-6,13,ASSHPQGLSYEQY
TRBV3-1,11,ASETPYQETQY
TRBV4-1,10,ASSQVIGEQF
TRBV2,13,ASRAGTGPQETQY
TRBV11-2,13,ASSLNAMAEEELF
TRBV7-2,12,ASSSRPWVETQY
TRBV9,10,ASSADGYEQY
TRBV5-6,12,ASSLAGLQETQY
TRBV7-9,10,ASSAAGDEQY
TRBV3-1,14,ASSQEVAGPSRGYT
TRBV20-1,12,SARAVGGQETQY
TRBV12-3/TRBV12-4,13,ASSWRGAGANEQY
TRBV18,14,ASSPEYRGSDQPQH
TRBV2,12,ASDRGELAETQY
TRBV3-1,11,ASSQSLVGEAF
TRBV10-3,17,AISAGQGSSLSGANVLT